This record looks at one TCR beta chain sequence and its context. The data stem from a study of cytotoxic CD8 clonotypes in ibrutinib-treated CLL. About the research overall: It was after a median 12 months of treatment, range 6 to 36, that response samples were taken.

The protocol was immunoSEQ multiplex PCR, while the TCRdb copy is restricted to in-frame clones and leaves out a portion. In the table there are about 92,000 clones, 75% to 80% of which are singletons. This CDR3 spans 18 amino acids. Germline assignment: CDR1 SGHVS and CDR2 FNYEAQ. After removal of 5 bases from V and 4 bases from J, the junction contained 13 bases not matched to a gene. This rearrangement joins TRBV7-6 to TRBJ2-5; 13 nucleotides agree with TRBD2. The sequence derives from a human donor with chronic lymphocytic leukemia. The sample here was PBMCs, taken after 24 months of ibrutinib treatment. The CDR3 loop is CASSPTGTSGGAIETQYF. In nucleotides, the CDR3 is TGTGCCAGCAGCCCAACAGGAACTAGCGGGGGGGCCATAGAGACCCAGTACTTC. The full variable domain, its missing parts supplied by reference TRBV7-6 and TRBJ2-5, is GAGVSQSPRYKVTKRGQDVALRCDPISGHVSLYWYRQALGQGPEFLTYFNYEAQQDKSGLPNDRFSAERPEGSISTLTIQRTEQRDSAMYRCASSPTGTSGGAIETQYFGPGTRLLVL.